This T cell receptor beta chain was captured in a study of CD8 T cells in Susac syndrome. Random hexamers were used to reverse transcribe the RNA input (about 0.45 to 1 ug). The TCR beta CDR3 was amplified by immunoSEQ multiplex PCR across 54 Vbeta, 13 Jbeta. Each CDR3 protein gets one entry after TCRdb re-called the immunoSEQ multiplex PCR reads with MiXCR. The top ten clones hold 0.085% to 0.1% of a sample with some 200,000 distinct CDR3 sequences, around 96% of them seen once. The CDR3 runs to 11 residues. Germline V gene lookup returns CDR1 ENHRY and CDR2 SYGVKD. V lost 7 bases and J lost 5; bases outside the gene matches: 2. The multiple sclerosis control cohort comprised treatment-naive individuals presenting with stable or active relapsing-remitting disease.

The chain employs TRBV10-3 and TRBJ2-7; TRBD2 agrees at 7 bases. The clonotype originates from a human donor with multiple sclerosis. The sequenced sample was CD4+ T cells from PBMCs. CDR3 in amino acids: CAIIRGDEQYF. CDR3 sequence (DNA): TGTGCCATCATTCGGGGGGACGAGCAGTACTTC.